One and the same sample provided the 18 T cell receptor beta chains below, sequenced in a study of response to subunit inactivated influenza vaccine. TCRdb reprocessed the RT-PCR reads via MiXCR and lists one record per CDR3 protein. The profile shows some 570,000 distinct CDR3 sequences, around 10% of them singletons. The same data also went into a second study, on T cells expressing NK-cell markers. As that report states: 5'RACE template switching built TCR beta cDNA with unique molecular identifiers.

The sample consisted of PBMCs from blood, taken on the day of vaccination. Receptors were obtained from a middle-aged man who received an inactivated influenza vaccine.

This chain uses TRBV29-1 with TRBJ2-1, with 14 positions matching TRBD2. V gave up 3 bases and J gave up 8 bases; unmatched junction bases: 6. Per germline, CDR1 SQVTM and CDR2 ANQGSEA. The CDR3 extends over 15 amino acids. CDR3 nucleotides: TGCAGCGTTGAGACTAGCGGGGGGGCCGTAGATGAGCAGTTCTTC. It is translated as CSVETSGGAVDEQFF.

This clonotype has only a few counts. V gene TRBV14 combines with J gene TRBJ2-3; tentative D call: TRBD2 (5 bases). Germline V gene data show CDR1 as SGHDN and CDR2 as FVKESK. Trimming took 0 bases from V and 2 from J, leaving 12 bases between them. This CDR3 region has 16 residues. CDR3 sequence: CASSQDRGLNTDTQYF. The DNA of the CDR3 is TGTGCCAGCAGCCAAGATCGGGGATTGAACACAGATACGCAGTATTTT.

In its sample, this clonotype was seen a few times. This chain connects TRBV5-5 to TRBJ1-1, with D hard to call. The CDR3 loop spans 13 amino acids. CDR1 and CDR2 from the germline V gene are SGHKS and YYEKEE (reference sequence). Between the trimmed V and J ends, which lost 4 bases and 2 bases, there was a span of 9 bases. The CDR3 DNA reads TGTGCCAGCAGCCGCCCGGATAACACTGAAGCTTTCTTT. It translates to CASSRPDNTEAFF. Full variable domain (rest looked up from reference TRBV5-5 and TRBJ1-1): DAGVTQSPTHLIKTRGQQVTLRCSPISGHKSVSWYQQVLGQGPQFIFQYYEKEERGRGNFPDRFSARQFPNYSSELNVNALLLGDSALYLCASSRPDNTEAFFGQGTRLTVV.

V and J are TRBV5-1 and TRBJ1-1; D gene uncertain. CDR3 size: 13 residues. V was shortened by 5 bases and J by 5 bases, with 13 bases between the two germline ends. Germline lookup yields CDR1 SGHRS and CDR2 YFSETQ. The CDR3 DNA reads TGCGCCAGCAGGGGAACGGAACGGACTGAAGCTTTCTTT. It is translated as CASRGTERTEAFF. The complete variable domain, with remaining parts taken from reference TRBV5-1 and TRBJ1-1, reads KAGVTQTPRYLIKTRGQQVTLSCSPISGHRSVSWYQQTPGQGLQFLFEYFSETQRNKGNFPGRFSGRQFSNSRSEMNVSTLELGDSALYLCASRGTERTEAFFGQGTRLTVV.

The V gene is TRBV12-3 or TRBV12-4, the J gene TRBJ2-1, with D possibly being TRBD1 (5 bases). This CDR3 region has 16 residues. Trimming left V 0 bases short and J 6 bases short, with 15 bases between. The CDR3: CASSLAGWLRGNEQFF. Written as DNA, the CDR3 is TGTGCCAGCAGTTTAGCAGGGTGGTTAAGGGGCAATGAGCAGTTCTTC.

The chain couples TRBV5-1 to TRBJ1-4; TRBD1 aligns across 7 bases. Trimming removed 3 bases from V and 4 bases from J; junction bases left unmatched: 6. Per germline, CDR1 SGHRS and CDR2 YFSETQ. The CDR3 extends over 15 amino acids. DNA for the CDR3: TGCGCCAGCAGCTCGGGACAGTGGGGTAATGAAAAACTGTTTTTT. Its translation is CASSSGQWGNEKLFF.

The chain recombines TRBV6-1 with TRBJ2-1; either TRBD1 or TRBD2 may supply D (5 bases each). The CDR3 spans 14 residues. Germline V CDR1 and CDR2: MNHNS, SASEGT. With 6 bases removed from V and 6 bases from J, the gap between germline ends came to 15 bases. The CDR3 sequence: CASRSLNGGNEQFF. The CDR3 DNA reads TGTGCCAGCAGATCCCTAAATGGGGGCAATGAGCAGTTCTTC.

J is TRBJ2-6 and V is TRBV20-1; tentative D call: TRBD2 (6 bases). There are 19 residues in the CDR3. V was clipped by 0 bases and J by 1 base, with 19 bases between them. In germline, CDR1 is DFQATT, CDR2 SNEGSKA (reference sequence). The CDR3 sequence: CSAREPGLKKGSGANVLTF. DNA of the CDR3: TGCAGTGCTAGAGAACCGGGACTTAAGAAAGGTTCTGGGGCCAACGTCCTGACTTTC.

This clonotype was detected many times. This sequence joins TRBV5-1 and TRBJ2-3; 9 bases align to TRBD1. The length of the CDR3 is 16 residues. Trimming removed 2 bases from V and 1 base from J; junction bases left unmatched: 5. Germline CDR1 is SGHRS and CDR2 is YFSETQ. The CDR3 bases are TGCGCCAGCAGCTTCGGTGGGACAGGGCGCACAGATACGCAGTATTTT. Its protein product is CASSFGGTGRTDTQYF.

This chain uses TRBV5-1 with TRBJ2-7; D perhaps matches TRBD1 (5 bases). This CDR3 spans 15 amino acids. Trimming cost V 1 base and J 7 bases, with 18 bases left between them. Germline values: CDR1 SGHRS, CDR2 YFSETQ. The CDR3 sequence is CASSLPTRVSCEQYF. In DNA form, the CDR3 reads TGCGCCAGCAGCTTGCCCACCAGGGTATCGTGTGAGCAGTACTTC.

The chain is built from TRBV11-2 and TRBJ1-2, with D maybe TRBD1 (5 bases). The CDR3 covers 12 residues. Per the germline V gene, CDR1 is SGHAT and CDR2 is FQNNGV. The V and J ends lost 6 bases and 8 bases respectively, with 13 bases between them. The chain's CDR3 is CASSSKGPGYTF. The CDR3 region has the DNA TGTGCCAGCAGTTCCAAGGGGCCCGGCTACACCTTC.

The CDR3 DNA sequence: TGTGCCAGCAGTTTTGCAGGGGACTCACCCCTCCACTTT. Translated: CASSFAGDSPLHF. This chain joins TRBV28 and TRBJ1-6; a weak D match, TRBD1 (6 bases). V dropped 3 bases and J dropped 10 bases, with 10 bases sitting between them. Per germline, CDR1 MDHEN and CDR2 SYDVKM. The CDR3 is 13 amino acids.

This clonotype was observed many times. The chain is built from TRBV6-1 and TRBJ2-7; maybe TRBD2 (5 bases). Trimming pared 8 bases from V and 2 bases from J, leaving 10 bases between. The CDR3 is made up of 12 amino acids. The V gene's germline CDR1 is MNHNS and CDR2 SASEGT. The CDR3 bases are TGTGCCAGCTACGGACTTACCTACGAGCAGTACTTC. This translates into CASYGLTYEQYF.

This clonotype came up a few times. V usage is TRBV20-1 and J usage is TRBJ1-1, with TRBD1 identical over 8 bases. The CDR3 is 14 amino acids. The ends lost 4 bases at V and 1 base at J; junction bases unmatched: 5. The germline CDR1 and CDR2 sequences are DFQATT and SNEGSKA (reference sequence). Here the CDR3 reads CSAKDRVKNTEAFF. The CDR3 DNA sequence: TGCAGTGCTAAGGACAGGGTGAAGAACACTGAAGCTTTCTTT.

This clonotype occurred many times. This rearrangement joins TRBV7-9 to TRBJ2-1; TRBD1 is a possible D gene (5 bases). The germline CDR1 and CDR2 sequences are SEHNR and FQNEAQ (reference sequence). The CDR3 consists of 15 residues. The V and J ends lost 2 bases and 2 bases respectively, with 10 bases between them. The chain's CDR3 is CASSLLRGPYNEQFF. The CDR3 DNA follows: TGTGCCAGCAGCTTACTAAGGGGTCCCTACAATGAGCAGTTCTTC.

The chain employs TRBV15 and TRBJ2-1; the D call may be TRBD1 or TRBD2 (5 bases each). Germline V gene data show CDR1 as LNHNV and CDR2 as YYDKDF (reference sequence). The V gene lost 4 bases and the J gene lost 8 bases, with 15 bases spanning the gap. The length of the CDR3 is 14 residues. CDR3 bases: TGTGCCACCAGCACGGGACGACTTGGGGATGAGCAGTTCTTC. Residues: CATSTGRLGDEQFF.

This clonotype was counted between two and nine times. The chain recombines TRBV7-8 with TRBJ2-5; 9 bases are a match to TRBD2. With 6 bases clipped from V and 5 bases from J, the junction kept 13 bases outside the gene matches. CDR1 is SGHVS and CDR2 is FQNEAQ in the germline V gene. The CDR3 is 16 residues long. The CDR3 loop is CASSSLAGVFWETQYF. The CDR3 DNA reads as TGTGCCAGCAGTTCCTTAGCGGGAGTGTTCTGGGAGACCCAGTACTTC. Variable domain in full (rest from reference TRBV7-8 and TRBJ2-5): GAGVSQSPRYKVAKRGQDVALRCDPISGHVSLFWYQQALGQGPEFLTYFQNEAQLDKSGLPSDRFFAERPEGSVSTLKIQRTQQEDSAVYLCASSSLAGVFWETQYFGPGTRLLVL.

This clonotype was detected only a few times. J is TRBJ2-1 and V is TRBV6-5, with D perhaps TRBD1 (5 bases). CDR1 and CDR2 from the germline V gene are MNHEY and SVGAGI. The CDR3 spans 16 residues. Trimming took off 7 bases at V and 7 bases at J, with 23 bases between the two ends. The CDR3 sequence: CASNYLTERWGNEQFF. The CDR3 bases are TGTGCCAGCAACTACTTGACAGAAAGATGGGGAAATGAGCAGTTCTTC.